A selection of T cell receptor beta chains follows, all from one sample in a study of T cells in Graves' hyperthyroidism and ophthalmopathy. TCRdb re-called the multiplex PCR reads through MiXCR, storing one row per CDR3 protein. The sample lists under 800,000 distinct CDR3 sequences, about 15% occurring once. Sequenced sample: blood. The receptors originated from a woman under 30 with Graves' hyperthyroidism. CDR3s include the opening cysteine and the closing phenylalanine or tryptophan. The order of the fields is D gene, clone size, CDR3 length, V gene, J gene, CDR3 protein, CDR3 DNA. D genes are given only for firm matches. Clone sizes are given selectively: once, few, many, or a class where the clone is expanded.

.	.	16	TRBV15	TRBJ2-7	CATSREVFGSSYEQYF	TGTGCCACCAGCAGAGAAGTGTTCGGGAGCTCCTACGAGCAGTACTTC
.	many	15	TRBV12-5	TRBJ1-1	CASGSTTGLWAEAFF	TGTGCTAGTGGTTCGACAACGGGACTCTGGGCTGAAGCTTTCTTT
.	.	15	TRBV27	TRBJ2-5	CASSFTGLNQETQYF	TGTGCCAGCAGTTTTACAGGGTTAAATCAAGAGACCCAGTACTTC
.	.	16	TRBV13	TRBJ2-1	CASSPPPGALYNEQFF	TGTGCCAGCAGCCCCCCCCCAGGGGCCCTCTACAATGAGCAGTTCTTC
.	.	18	TRBV28	TRBJ2-1	CASSPSGTPQSRINEQFF	TGTGCCAGCAGCCCCTCCGGGACCCCTCAGTCCAGGATCAATGAGCAGTTCTTC
.	many	14	TRBV3-1	TRBJ2-1	CASSLEGVSDEQFF	TGTGCCAGCAGCCTCGAGGGGGTATCTGATGAGCAGTTCTTC
.	many	15	TRBV11-2	TRBJ2-7	CASSLVEGHSYEQYF	TGTGCCAGCAGCTTAGTGGAGGGTCACTCCTACGAGCAGTACTTC
TRBD1	.	15	TRBV7-9	TRBJ1-3	CAGGTGVDSGNTIYF	TGTGCCGGCGGGACAGGGGTTGATTCTGGAAACACCATATATTTT
.	few	15	TRBV10-3	TRBJ1-2	CAISDLWRGPYGYTF	TGTGCCATCAGTGATCTCTGGAGGGGACCCTATGGCTACACCTTC
.	many	14	TRBV20-1	TRBJ2-2	CSAWDGKNTGELFF	TGCAGTGCCTGGGACGGCAAGAACACCGGGGAGCTGTTTTTT
TRBD1	many	15	TRBV20-1	TRBJ1-1	CSAPPQTGGRTEAFF	TGCAGTGCTCCCCCCCAGACAGGGGGGCGGACTGAAGCTTTCTTT
TRBD1	few	15	TRBV28	TRBJ2-2	CASSMGTVTTGELFF	TGTGCCAGCAGTATGGGGACAGTGACCACCGGGGAGCTGTTTTTT
.	.	15	TRBV30	TRBJ2-2	CAWGGLAAHTGELFF	TGTGCCTGGGGCGGGTTAGCGGCCCATACCGGGGAGCTGTTTTTT
TRBD2	many	18	TRBV6-1	TRBJ2-5	CASSDAPIPGLALETQYF	TGTGCCAGCAGTGACGCCCCTATCCCGGGACTAGCGCTGGAGACCCAGTACTTC